This T cell receptor (beta chain) was obtained from a study of T-cell reconstitution after alpha-beta-depleted transplantation in children. Broader study findings: Newly produced T cells mostly accounted for T-cell counts and diversity one year post-transplant. Some patients owed their high day-60 TCRbeta diversity to surviving recipient T cells and thymic progenitors. Reportedly, only several hundred clones from non-depleted graft cells drove alpha-beta T-cell counts at about two months.

Unique molecular identifiers were built into the TCRbeta library. Each CDR3 protein is one row after TCRdb ran MiXCR on the PCR reads. This sample yields a few hundred thousand distinct CDR3 sequences, of which 43% are seen a single time; around 29% belongs to the top ten. This clonotype was detected ten times or more. Its cognate antigen is unknown. The starting material was PBMCs, obtained before TCRalphabeta/CD19-depleted stem cell transplant. The TCR sequence derives from a girl aged 2-10 years with aplastic anemia, due to receive a stem cell transplant.

Here the CDR3 reads CASSWEGAENIQYF. CDR3 sequence (DNA): TGTGCCAGCAGTTGGGAAGGGGCCGAAAACATTCAGTACTTC. V gene TRBV12-3 or TRBV12-4 combines with J gene TRBJ2-4; TRBD1 is a possible D gene (5 bases). V lost 4 bases, J lost 5 bases, and 12 bases lay in between. The CDR3 is 14 residues long.